The 2 T cell receptor beta chains below all came from one sample that was sequenced in a study of regulatory T cells in long-lasting Graves disease. Time point described: newly diagnosed GD, antithyroid drugs for less than 3 months. With RNA extracted from PBMCs as input, the TCR library was made. Arm-PCR of CDR3 regions with iRepertoire HTBI primers generated TCR beta libraries. TCRdb reprocessed the multiplex PCR reads via MiXCR and lists one record per CDR3 protein. Among approximately 470,000 distinct CDR3 sequences listed, 15% to 20% were seen once. In addition, the sample was reused for a study of T cells in Graves' hyperthyroidism and ophthalmopathy.

The sample consisted of peripheral blood mononuclear cells (PBMCs), taken at new diagnosis, from a patient treated with antithyroid drugs. These receptors were collected from a man aged 35 to 55 with Graves disease.

This clonotype was recorded at least ten times. The chain joins TRBV5-8 to TRBJ2-2; 8 bases align to TRBD2. The length of the CDR3 is 16 residues. V shed 4 bases and J 3 bases; nucleotides not matched to a gene: 8. Germline V gene lookup returns CDR1 SGHTS and CDR2 YDEGEE. CDR3 sequence reads: CASSRSWTSHTGELFF. CDR3 DNA sequence: TGTGCCAGCAGCCGAAGCTGGACTAGCCACACCGGGGAGCTGTTTTTT.

The chain joins TRBV12-5 to TRBJ2-7, with 8 bases that match TRBD2. In germline, CDR1 is LGHNT, CDR2 FRNRAP. The CDR3 has 16 residues. The J segment lost 1 base and the V segment lost 0 bases, leaving 5 bases of the junction unmatched. The DNA for the CDR3 is TGTGCTAGTGGTTTGGTAAGCTTAGCGGGGTCCTACGAGCAGTACTTC. Translating it yields CASGLVSLAGSYEQYF.